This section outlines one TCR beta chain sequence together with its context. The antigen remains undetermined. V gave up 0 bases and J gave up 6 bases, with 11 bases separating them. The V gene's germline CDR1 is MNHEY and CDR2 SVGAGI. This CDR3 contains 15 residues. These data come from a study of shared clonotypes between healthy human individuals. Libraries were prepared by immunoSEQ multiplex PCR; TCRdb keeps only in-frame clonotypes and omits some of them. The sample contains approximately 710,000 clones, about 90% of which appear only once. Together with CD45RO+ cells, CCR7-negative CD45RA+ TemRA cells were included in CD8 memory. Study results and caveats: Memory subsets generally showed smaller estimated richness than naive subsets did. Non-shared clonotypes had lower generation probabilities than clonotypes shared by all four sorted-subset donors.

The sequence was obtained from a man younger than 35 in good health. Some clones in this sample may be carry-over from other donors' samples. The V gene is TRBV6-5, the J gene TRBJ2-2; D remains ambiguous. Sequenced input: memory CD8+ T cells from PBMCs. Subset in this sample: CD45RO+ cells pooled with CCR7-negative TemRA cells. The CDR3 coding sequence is TGTGCCAGCAGTTACTCTATTGCGAATGCCGGGGAGCTGTTTTTT. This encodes CASSYSIANAGELFF.